The present T cell receptor beta chain was sequenced within a study of spatial heterogeneity in lung cancer (dated by TCRdb to about 2019). The study in broad terms: More beta-chain than alpha-chain transcripts were consistently detected, likely reflecting higher beta-chain transcript abundance. In the raw uncorrected reads, each unique combination of TCR and UMI appeared more than ten times on average. TCR alpha and beta repertoires were quantitatively compared across multiple tumor regions, matched nontumor lung and blood in non-small cell lung cancer. Nonsynonymous mutation counts, determined by whole-exome sequencing of tumor tissue, were related to features of the TCR repertoire. At surgery, both alpha and beta chains were TCR-sequenced in roughly 200 tumor regions, 63 to 80 matched nontumor lung samples and over 50 PBMC samples. General conclusions and limits of the study: Additional single-cell paired TCR alpha and beta sequencing was considered necessary to confirm, at a functional level, the hypothesis that regional TCRs recognize regional mutations. Ubiquitous expanded tumor TCRs were detected in blood more often at tumor resection than at routine follow-up.

Preparation of the library involved 5' RACE. Instrument on record: NextSeq 500. To allow correction of PCR and sequencing errors, the TCR library protocol tagged every TCR cDNA molecule with a unique molecular identifier. The paper's data handling went like this. TCR identification, UMI-based error correction and CDR3 extraction were all carried out with Decombinator tools. Expanded TCRs were defined as those above a frequency of 2 per 1,000, corresponding to the top 1% of the tumor frequency distribution. Renyi diversity was computed with the R vegan package after each repertoire had been subsampled 100 times to 5,000 TCRs. CDR3 similarity networks were built from amino acid triplet string-kernel similarity, connecting CDR3s with pairwise similarity above 0.82. TCRdb trimmed public reads at Q25 via fastp, called clones via MiXCR and kept in-frame beta chains. Rows with a matching CDR3 protein are joined into one entry that keeps the most common DNA and genes. These V and J calls are TCRdb output, not the study's own analysis. Here the sample has roughly 7,000 distinct CDR3 sequences; roughly 21% occur a single time. Together, the top ten hold 18% of the sample.

This specimen's time point label, per the study, means: sample taken at primary tumor resection. Whole RNA extracted from tumor and nontumor lung tissue, or from cryopreserved PBMC samples, was used for TCR sequencing without cell sorting. Donors were about 70 patients with early-stage, untreated non-small cell lung cancer from the lung TRACERx cohort. Only patients with enough RNA available from two or more tumor regions were chosen for TCR sequencing. Taken from the germline V gene, the CDR1 and CDR2 loops are MDHEN and SYDVKM. Trimming removed 11 bases from V and 1 base from J, leaving 11 bases between the germline ends. Inclusive of the bounding cysteine and phenylalanine, the CDR3 is 12 residues long. Only the CDR3 DNA stays, 36 bases, in frame from base 1. On this clonotype itself: The clone's antigen remains unknown. Base qualities are not recorded, but no much larger clone differs from it by a single base.

The source of this sequence is a female donor with early-stage non-small cell lung cancer. The chain links TRBV28 with TRBJ1-2; the D gene is perhaps TRBD1, from 5 matching bases. The sequencing here drew on PBMCs, taken at surgery. The DNA sequence is as follows: TGTGCCGTCCGGGGGGGTAACTATGGCTACACCTTC. The translation is CAVRGGNYGYTF.